The 20 T cell receptor beta chains below were found in one sample sequenced in a study of blood T cell repertoires in COVID-19. Repertoires were generated with immunoSEQ multiplex PCR, while TCRdb's copy carries only in-frame clones and drops some. This sample has about 210,000 clones, with about 81% found just once. The sample comprised PBMCs or T cells enriched from blood (not recorded which). Receptor source: a man in his forties who had recovered from COVID-19.

The chain links TRBV2 to TRBJ1-1, with 9 bases fitting TRBD1. V lost 6 bases, J lost 5 bases, and 13 bases stayed unmatched. CDR1 is SNHLY and CDR2 is FYNNEI in the germline V gene. The CDR3 runs to 16 residues. This chain's CDR3 is CASSVHPGQGKTEAFF. In DNA, the CDR3 is TGTGCCAGCAGCGTACACCCCGGACAGGGGAAAACTGAAGCTTTCTTT.

V usage is TRBV5-4 and J usage is TRBJ2-7; D remains ambiguous. The V gene lost 0 bases and the J gene lost 3 bases, with 7 bases spanning the gap. CDR3 length: 13 amino acids. Germline V gene sequence: CDR1 SGHNT, CDR2 YYREEE (reference sequence). CDR3 bases: TGTGCCAGCAGCTTGGACTCGGTCTACGAGCAGTACTTC. Its protein product is CASSLDSVYEQYF.

This clone was counted between two and nine times. The rearrangement joins TRBV7-9 to TRBJ1-1, with a possible D match to TRBD1 (5 bases). Trimming stripped 1 base from V and 6 bases from J, with 15 bases between. Germline assignment: CDR1 SEHNR and CDR2 FQNEAQ (reference sequence). This CDR3 has 15 residues. Here the CDR3 reads CASSLVLGVVPEAFF. The CDR3 nucleotides are TGTGCCAGCAGCTTAGTTTTAGGGGTAGTCCCTGAAGCTTTCTTT. The full variable domain, with the rest looked up from reference TRBV7-9 and TRBJ1-1, is DTGVSQNPRHKITKRGQNVTFRCDPISEHNRLYWYRQTLGQGPEFLTYFQNEAQLEKSRLLSDRFSAERPKGSFSTLEIQRTEQGDSAMYLCASSLVLGVVPEAFFGQGTRLTVV.

This chain joins TRBV20-1 and TRBJ1-1, with D possibly matching TRBD1 (5 bases). The CDR3 extends over 13 amino acids. Germline CDR1 and CDR2: DFQATT and SNEGSKA (reference sequence). With 3 bases removed from V and 1 base from J, the gap between germline ends came to 9 bases. CDR3 in amino acids: CSASLTGNTEAFF. The CDR3 DNA follows: TGCAGTGCTAGTCTCACAGGGAACACTGAAGCTTTCTTT.

The chain employs TRBV4-1 and TRBJ2-1; 9 bases fit TRBD2. V lost 1 base and J lost 3; bases outside the gene matches: 7. CDR1 is MGHRA, CDR2 YSYEKL, per germline. This CDR3 is 17 amino acids long. The CDR3 nucleotides are TGCGCCAGCAGCCAAGGGGAGACTAGCGGCGTCTACAATGAGCAGTTCTTC. Translated: CASSQGETSGVYNEQFF.

V gene TRBV12-5 combines with J gene TRBJ1-1, with D perhaps matching TRBD1 (5 bases). Trimming shortened V by 6 bases and J by 4 bases, and 15 bases separated the two germline ends. Germline V gene data show CDR1 as LGHNT and CDR2 as FRNRAP. The CDR3 consists of 14 residues. In DNA form, the CDR3 reads TGTGCTAGTGGCCCCGAGTATAGGGGCACTGAAGCTTTCTTT. Translated: CASGPEYRGTEAFF.

This clone was seen once. The chain employs TRBV5-4 and TRBJ1-2; TRBD1 agrees at 7 bases. CDR1 SGHNT and CDR2 YYREEE come from the germline V gene (reference sequence). This CDR3 contains 13 residues. J was trimmed by 8 bases and V by 1 base; bases with no gene match: 5. For the CDR3, the DNA is TGTGCCAGCAGCTTGAGACAGGGAGGCGGCTACACCTTC. Protein sequence: CASSLRQGGGYTF.

The J gene is TRBJ2-1, the V gene TRBV4-2; TRBD2 matches 9 bases. This CDR3 has 18 residues. The germline V gene encodes CDR1 LGHNA and CDR2 YNFKEQ. Unmatched junction bases numbered 13, after V lost 1 base and J lost 6 bases. The CDR3 region is CASSQVLKPGLAPNEQFF. The DNA for the CDR3 is TGTGCCAGCAGCCAAGTTTTAAAACCGGGACTAGCTCCCAATGAGCAGTTCTTC.

This chain links TRBV29-1 with TRBJ2-3, with D perhaps TRBD1 (6 bases). CDR1 SQVTM and CDR2 ANQGSEA come from the germline V gene. V was pared by 5 bases and J by 5 bases, with 11 bases between. This CDR3 comprises 12 residues. CDR3 DNA sequence: TGCAGCGTTTCAGGGGCACTAGATACGCAGTATTTT. It is translated as CSVSGALDTQYF.

The table lists this clone with a count of one. The rearrangement uses TRBV7-9 and TRBJ1-1, with D unresolved. Trimming took off 3 bases at V and 5 bases at J, with 16 bases between the two ends. From germline, CDR1 is SEHNR and CDR2 FQNEAQ (reference sequence). The CDR3 length is 15 residues. CDR3 nucleotide sequence: TGTGCCAGCAGCTTCGATGGATTCCGAGGGACTGAAGCTTTCTTT. It codes for CASSFDGFRGTEAFF.

This chain's CDR3 is CASSEDRGRWGYTF. For the CDR3, the DNA is TGTGCCAGCAGTGAAGACAGGGGGCGTTGGGGCTACACCTTC. The V gene is TRBV6-1, the J gene TRBJ1-2; 9 bases agree with TRBD1. The CDR3 extends over 14 amino acids. The V gene's germline CDR1 is MNHNS and CDR2 SASEGT. Trimming removed 1 base from V and 8 bases from J; junction bases left unmatched: 5.

The chain recombines TRBV5-1 with TRBJ1-1; D is possibly TRBD1 (5 bases). CDR1 and CDR2 (germline): SGHRS, YFSETQ. The ends were cut back, 2 bases at V and 0 bases at J, with 8 bases in the middle. CDR3 size: 14 residues. The CDR3: CASSFQTVNTEAFF. As DNA, the CDR3 is TGCGCCAGCAGCTTTCAGACAGTGAACACTGAAGCTTTCTTT.

The chain is built from TRBV6-2 or TRBV6-3 and TRBJ1-1; D is possibly TRBD1 (6 bases). Germline-derived CDR1 and CDR2 are MNHEY and SVGEGT. This CDR3 is built from 11 residues. The V end lost 5 bases, the J end lost 10 bases, and 11 bases lay between the germline ends. The CDR3 spells CASSQDSRAFF. The CDR3 nucleotides are TGTGCCAGCAGTCAGGACAGCCGAGCTTTCTTT.

The chain is built from TRBV5-1 and TRBJ1-1, with a possible D match to TRBD1 (6 bases). V was cut by 3 bases and J by 5 bases, with 8 bases left in between. Germline CDR1 SGHRS, CDR2 YFSETQ. CDR3 size: 12 residues. CDR3 in amino acids: CASSSQGTEAFF. The CDR3 DNA is TGCGCCAGCAGCTCCCAGGGGACTGAAGCTTTCTTT.

The rearrangement links TRBV7-2 to TRBJ1-1; D is undetermined. Looked up from germline, CDR1 is SGHTA and CDR2 is FQGNSA. The CDR3 covers 15 residues. V was clipped by 1 base and J by 1 base, with 10 bases between them. In DNA, the CDR3 is TGTGCCAGCAGCTTAGGGGTAGGAGGGAACACTGAAGCTTTCTTT. Its protein product is CASSLGVGGNTEAFF.

This sequence joins TRBV6-5 and TRBJ1-1, with 8 bases that match TRBD1. CDR1 is MNHEY, CDR2 SVGAGI, per germline. J was trimmed by 6 bases and V by 6 bases; bases with no gene match: 6. The CDR3 is 13 residues long. The CDR3 sequence: CASRLGQAPEAFF. The CDR3, as DNA: TGTGCCAGCAGACTGGGACAGGCTCCTGAAGCTTTCTTT.

The chain has TRBV6-2 or TRBV6-3 and TRBJ2-3; perhaps TRBD2 as D (5 bases). CDR1 MNHEY and CDR2 SVGEGT come from the germline V gene. Trimming removed 2 bases at V and 2 bases at J, with 14 bases between. The CDR3 runs 16 residues. CDR3 sequence: CASSYGSEELTDTQYF. In DNA form, the CDR3 reads TGTGCCAGCAGTTACGGTAGCGAGGAGCTCACAGATACGCAGTATTTT.

A few counts support this clone. The chain carries TRBV5-1 and TRBJ1-2, with D tentatively TRBD1 (6 bases). CDR3 length: 16 residues. Looked up from germline, CDR1 is SGHRS and CDR2 is YFSETQ. V lost 0 bases and J 2 bases, leaving 14 bases between the germline ends. The CDR3 reads CASSLGFAGGNYGYTF. DNA of the CDR3: TGCGCCAGCAGCTTGGGATTCGCGGGGGGCAACTATGGCTACACCTTC.

This clone was seen just once. V is TRBV7-8 and J is TRBJ1-1; D might be TRBD1 (5 bases). The CDR3 runs 16 residues. Germline CDR1 SGHVS, CDR2 FQNEAQ. The ends were cut back, 1 base at V and 0 bases at J, with 12 bases in the middle. The CDR3 protein is CASSLEGFYMNTEAFF. Written as DNA, the CDR3 is TGTGCCAGCAGCTTAGAGGGGTTTTACATGAACACTGAAGCTTTCTTT.

As DNA, the CDR3 is TGTGCCAGCAGCCCCGCGGCCTGGCGGGGGACCTACACAGATACGCAGTATTTT. Translated: CASSPAAWRGTYTDTQYF. The chain employs TRBV7-9 and TRBJ2-3; 7 nucleotides align to TRBD2. CDR3 length equals 18 residues. The trim removed 5 bases at V and 2 bases at J, leaving 16 bases unmatched. The germline gives CDR1 SEHNR, CDR2 FQNEAQ (reference sequence). The full variable domain, completed using reference TRBV7-9 and TRBJ2-3, is DTGVSQNPRHKITKRGQNVTFRCDPISEHNRLYWYRQTLGQGPEFLTYFQNEAQLEKSRLLSDRFSAERPKGSFSTLEIQRTEQGDSAMYLCASSPAAWRGTYTDTQYFGPGTRLTVL.